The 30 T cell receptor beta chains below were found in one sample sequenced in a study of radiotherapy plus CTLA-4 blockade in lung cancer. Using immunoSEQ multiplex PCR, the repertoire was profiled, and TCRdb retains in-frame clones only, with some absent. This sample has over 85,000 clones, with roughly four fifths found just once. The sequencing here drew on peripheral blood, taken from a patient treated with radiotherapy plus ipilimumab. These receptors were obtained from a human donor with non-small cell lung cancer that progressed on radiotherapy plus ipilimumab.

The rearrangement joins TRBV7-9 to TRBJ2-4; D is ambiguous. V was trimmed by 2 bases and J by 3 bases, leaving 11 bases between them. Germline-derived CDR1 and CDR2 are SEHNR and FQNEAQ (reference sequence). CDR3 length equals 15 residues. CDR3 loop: CASSLRSAVKNIQYF. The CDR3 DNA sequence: TGTGCCAGCAGCTTAAGATCGGCAGTCAAAAACATTCAGTACTTC.

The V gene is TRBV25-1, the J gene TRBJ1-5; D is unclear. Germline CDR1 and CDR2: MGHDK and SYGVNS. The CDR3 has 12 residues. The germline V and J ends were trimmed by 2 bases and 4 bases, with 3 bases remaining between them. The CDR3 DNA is TGTGCCAGCAGTGAAGGAAATCAGCCCCAGCATTTT. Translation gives CASSEGNQPQHF. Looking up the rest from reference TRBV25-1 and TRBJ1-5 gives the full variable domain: EADIYQTPRYLVIGTGKKITLECSQTMGHDKMYWYQQDPGMELHLIHYSYGVNSTEKGDLSSESTVSRIRTEHFPLTLESARPSHTSQYLCASSEGNQPQHFGDGTRLSIL.

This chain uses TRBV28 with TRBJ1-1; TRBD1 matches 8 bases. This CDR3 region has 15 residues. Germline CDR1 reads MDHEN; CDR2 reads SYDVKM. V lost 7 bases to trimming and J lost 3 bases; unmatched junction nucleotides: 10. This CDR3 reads CASNPRGQGDTEAFF. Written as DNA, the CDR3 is TGTGCCAGCAACCCCAGGGGGCAGGGGGACACTGAAGCTTTCTTT. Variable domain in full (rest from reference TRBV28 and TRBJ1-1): DVKVTQSSRYLVKRTGEKVFLECVQDMDHENMFWYRQDPGLGLRLIYFSYDVKMKEKGDIPEGYSVSREKKERFSLILESASTNQTSMYLCASNPRGQGDTEAFFGQGTRLTVV.

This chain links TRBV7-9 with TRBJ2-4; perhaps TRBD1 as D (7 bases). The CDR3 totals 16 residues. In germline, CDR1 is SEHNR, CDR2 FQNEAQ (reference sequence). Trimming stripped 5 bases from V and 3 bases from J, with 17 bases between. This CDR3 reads CASSPAQGEVKNIQYF. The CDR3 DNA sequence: TGTGCCAGCAGCCCCGCCCAGGGGGAGGTCAAAAACATTCAGTACTTC.

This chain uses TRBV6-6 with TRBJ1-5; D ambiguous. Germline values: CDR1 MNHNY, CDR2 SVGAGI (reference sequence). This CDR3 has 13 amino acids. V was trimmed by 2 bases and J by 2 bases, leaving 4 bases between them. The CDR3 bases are TGTGCCAGCAGTTACATGGGCAATCAGCCCCAGCATTTT. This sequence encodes CASSYMGNQPQHF.

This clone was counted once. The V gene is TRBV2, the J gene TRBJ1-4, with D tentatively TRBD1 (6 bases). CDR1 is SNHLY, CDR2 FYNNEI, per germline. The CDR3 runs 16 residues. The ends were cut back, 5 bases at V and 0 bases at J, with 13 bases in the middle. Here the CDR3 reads CASSQDSSATNEKLFF. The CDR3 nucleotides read TGTGCCAGCAGTCAGGACAGTTCCGCAACTAATGAAAAACTGTTTTTT.

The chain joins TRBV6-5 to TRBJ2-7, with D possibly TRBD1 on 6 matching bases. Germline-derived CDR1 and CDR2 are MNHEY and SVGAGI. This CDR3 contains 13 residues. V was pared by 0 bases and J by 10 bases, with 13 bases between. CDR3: CASSYSGRGEQYF. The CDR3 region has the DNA TGTGCCAGCAGTTACTCTGGCAGGGGAGAACAGTACTTC.

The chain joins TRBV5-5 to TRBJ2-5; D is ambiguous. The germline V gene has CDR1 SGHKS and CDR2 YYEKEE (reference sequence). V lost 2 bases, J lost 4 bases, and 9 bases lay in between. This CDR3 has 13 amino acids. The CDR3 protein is CASSFGYRETQYF. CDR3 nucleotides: TGTGCCAGCAGCTTTGGGTATAGAGAGACCCAGTACTTC.

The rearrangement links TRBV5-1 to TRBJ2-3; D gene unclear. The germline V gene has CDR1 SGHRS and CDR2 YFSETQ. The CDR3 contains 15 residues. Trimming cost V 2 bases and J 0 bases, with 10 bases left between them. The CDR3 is CASSFRQISTDTQYF. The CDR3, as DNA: TGCGCCAGCAGCTTTCGACAAATTAGCACAGATACGCAGTATTTT.

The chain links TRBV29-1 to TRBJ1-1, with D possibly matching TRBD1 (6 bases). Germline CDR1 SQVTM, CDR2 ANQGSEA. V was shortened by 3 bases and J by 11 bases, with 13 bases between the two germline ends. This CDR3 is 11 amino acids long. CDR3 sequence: CSVDGRGEAFF. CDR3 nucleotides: TGCAGCGTTGATGGCAGGGGAGAGGCTTTCTTT.

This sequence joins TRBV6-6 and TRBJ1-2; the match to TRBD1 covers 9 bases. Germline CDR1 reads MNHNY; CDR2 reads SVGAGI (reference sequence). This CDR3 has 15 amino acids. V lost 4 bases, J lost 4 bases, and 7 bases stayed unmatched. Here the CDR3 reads CASSSLGQGTYGYTF. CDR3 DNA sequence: TGTGCCAGCAGTTCCTTAGGACAGGGGACCTATGGCTACACCTTC.

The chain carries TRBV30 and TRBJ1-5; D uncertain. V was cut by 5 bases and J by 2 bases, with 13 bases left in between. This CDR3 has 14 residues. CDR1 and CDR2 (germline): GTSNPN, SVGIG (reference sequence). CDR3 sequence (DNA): TGTGCCTGGGGCTCGGGTGGAGGCAATCAGCCCCAGCATTTT. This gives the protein CAWGSGGGNQPQHF.

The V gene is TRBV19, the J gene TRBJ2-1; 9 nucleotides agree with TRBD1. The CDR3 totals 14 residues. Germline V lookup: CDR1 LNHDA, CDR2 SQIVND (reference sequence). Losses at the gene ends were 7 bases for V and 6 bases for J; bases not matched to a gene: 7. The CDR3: CASIQGQGTNEQFF. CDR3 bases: TGTGCCAGTATTCAGGGACAGGGTACCAATGAGCAGTTCTTC.

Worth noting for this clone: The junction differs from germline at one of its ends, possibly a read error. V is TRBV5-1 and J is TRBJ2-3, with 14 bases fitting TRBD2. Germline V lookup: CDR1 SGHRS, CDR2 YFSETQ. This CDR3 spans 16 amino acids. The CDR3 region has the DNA TGCGCCAGCAGCTCGGGGACTAGCGGGAGCATAGATACGCAGTATTTT. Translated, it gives CASSSGTSGSIDTQYF.

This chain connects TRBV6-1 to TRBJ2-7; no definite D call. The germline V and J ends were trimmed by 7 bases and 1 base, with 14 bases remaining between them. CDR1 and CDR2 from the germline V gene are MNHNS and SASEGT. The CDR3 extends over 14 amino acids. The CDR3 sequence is CASTRTYRSYEQYV. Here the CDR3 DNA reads TGTGCCAGCACCCGAACCTATCGTTCCTACGAGCAGTACGTC.

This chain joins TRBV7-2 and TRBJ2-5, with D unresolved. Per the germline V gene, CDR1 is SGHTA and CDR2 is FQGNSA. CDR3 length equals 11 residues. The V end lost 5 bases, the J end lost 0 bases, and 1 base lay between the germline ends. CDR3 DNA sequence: TGTGCCAGCAGCAACCAAGAGACCCAGTACTTC. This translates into CASSNQETQYF.

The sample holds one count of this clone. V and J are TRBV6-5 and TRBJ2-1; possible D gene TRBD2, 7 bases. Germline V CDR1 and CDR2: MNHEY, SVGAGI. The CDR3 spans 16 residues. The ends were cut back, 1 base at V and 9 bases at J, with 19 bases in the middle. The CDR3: CASSYFRGRAFIEQFF. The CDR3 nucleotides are TGTGCCAGCAGTTACTTTAGGGGGAGGGCCTTTATTGAGCAGTTCTTC.

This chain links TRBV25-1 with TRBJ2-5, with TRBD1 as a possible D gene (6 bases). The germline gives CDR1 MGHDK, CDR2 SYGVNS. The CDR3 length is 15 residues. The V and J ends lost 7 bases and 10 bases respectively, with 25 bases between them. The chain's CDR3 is CASTPRGTRTNYQYF. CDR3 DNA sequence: TGTGCCAGCACCCCAAGGGGGACCCGAACTAATTACCAGTACTTC.

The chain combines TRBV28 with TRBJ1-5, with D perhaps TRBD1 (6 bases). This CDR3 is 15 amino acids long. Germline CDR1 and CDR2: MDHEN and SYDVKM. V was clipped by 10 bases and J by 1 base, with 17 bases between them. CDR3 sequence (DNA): TGTGCCATTATGCGGGGGGCGGCGAGCAATCAGCCCCAGCATTTT. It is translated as CAIMRGAASNQPQHF.

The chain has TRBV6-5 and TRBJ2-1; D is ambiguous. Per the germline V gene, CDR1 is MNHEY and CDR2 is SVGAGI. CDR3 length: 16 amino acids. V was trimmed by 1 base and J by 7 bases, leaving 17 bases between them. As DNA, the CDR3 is TGTGCCAGCAGTTACTACAGACTGGCCCCCGTGAATGAGCAGTTCTTC. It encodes CASSYYRLAPVNEQFF.

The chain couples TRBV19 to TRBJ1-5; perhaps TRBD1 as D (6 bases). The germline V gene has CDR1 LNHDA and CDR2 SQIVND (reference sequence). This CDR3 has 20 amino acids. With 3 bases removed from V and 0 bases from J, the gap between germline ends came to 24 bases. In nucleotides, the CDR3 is TGTGCCAGTAGTATCGCCCCTAACAGGGTAGGGATGAATAGCAATCAGCCCCAGCATTTT. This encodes CASSIAPNRVGMNSNQPQHF.

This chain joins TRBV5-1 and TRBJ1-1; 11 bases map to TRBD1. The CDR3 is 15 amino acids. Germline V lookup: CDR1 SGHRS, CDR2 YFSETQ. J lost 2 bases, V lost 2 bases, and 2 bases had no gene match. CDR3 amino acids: CASSLWTGGNTEAFF. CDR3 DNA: TGCGCCAGCAGCTTATGGACAGGGGGCAACACTGAAGCTTTCTTT.

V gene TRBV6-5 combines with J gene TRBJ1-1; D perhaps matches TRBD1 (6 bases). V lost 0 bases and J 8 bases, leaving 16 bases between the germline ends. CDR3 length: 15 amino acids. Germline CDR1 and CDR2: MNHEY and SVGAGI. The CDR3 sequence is CASSYSSGFQGEAFF. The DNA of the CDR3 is TGTGCCAGCAGTTACTCGTCAGGTTTCCAGGGGGAAGCTTTCTTT.

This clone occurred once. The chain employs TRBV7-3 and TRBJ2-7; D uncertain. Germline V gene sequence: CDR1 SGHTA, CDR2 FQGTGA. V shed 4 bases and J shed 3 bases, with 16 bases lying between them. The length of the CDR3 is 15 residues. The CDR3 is CASSSQPGPFYEQYF. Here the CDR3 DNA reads TGTGCCAGCAGCTCGCAGCCGGGCCCTTTCTACGAGCAGTACTTC.

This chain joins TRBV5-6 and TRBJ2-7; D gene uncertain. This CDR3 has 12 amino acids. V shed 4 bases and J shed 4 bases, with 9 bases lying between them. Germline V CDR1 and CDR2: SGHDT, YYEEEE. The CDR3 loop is CASSQRHYEQYF. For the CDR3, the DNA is TGTGCCAGCAGCCAACGACATTACGAGCAGTACTTC.

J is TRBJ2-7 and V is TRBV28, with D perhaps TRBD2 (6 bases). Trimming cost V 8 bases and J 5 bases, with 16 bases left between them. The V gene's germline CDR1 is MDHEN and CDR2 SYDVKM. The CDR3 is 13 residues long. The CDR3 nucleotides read TGTGCCAGCTCATCCTGGGGGGTAGACGAGCAGTACGTC. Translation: CASSSWGVDEQYV.

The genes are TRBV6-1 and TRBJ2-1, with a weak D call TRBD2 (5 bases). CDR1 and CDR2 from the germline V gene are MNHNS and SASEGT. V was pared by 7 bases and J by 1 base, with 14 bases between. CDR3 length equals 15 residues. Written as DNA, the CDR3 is TGTGCCAGCACCCAAACGAGGGAATCCTACAATGAGCAGTTCTTC. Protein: CASTQTRESYNEQFF.

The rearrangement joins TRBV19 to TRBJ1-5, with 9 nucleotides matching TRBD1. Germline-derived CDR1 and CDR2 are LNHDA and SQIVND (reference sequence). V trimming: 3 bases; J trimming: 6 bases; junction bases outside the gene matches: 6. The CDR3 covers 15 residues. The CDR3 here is CASSIPGQGIQPQHF. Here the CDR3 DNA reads TGTGCCAGTAGTATTCCGGGACAGGGTATTCAGCCCCAGCATTTT.

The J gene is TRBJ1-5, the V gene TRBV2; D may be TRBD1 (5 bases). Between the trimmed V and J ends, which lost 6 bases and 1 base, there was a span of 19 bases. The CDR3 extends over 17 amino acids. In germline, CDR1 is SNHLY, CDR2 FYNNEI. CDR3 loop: CASRSMAGRLSNQPQHF. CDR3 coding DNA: TGTGCCAGCAGGAGCATGGCAGGGAGGTTGAGCAATCAGCCCCAGCATTTT.

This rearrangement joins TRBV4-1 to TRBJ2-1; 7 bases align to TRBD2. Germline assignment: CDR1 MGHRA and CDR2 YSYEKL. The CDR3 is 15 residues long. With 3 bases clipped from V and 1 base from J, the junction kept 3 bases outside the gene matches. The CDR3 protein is CASSHIAGSYNEQFF. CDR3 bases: TGCGCCAGCAGCCATATAGCGGGTTCCTACAATGAGCAGTTCTTC.